The sequence of this TCR beta chain was determined in a study of regulatory T cells in long-lasting Graves disease. Whole-study results and caveats: Patients with persistent disease showed a bias toward TRBV28, TRBJ1-2 and TRBJ2-5.

Time point indicated: newly diagnosed GD, antithyroid drugs for less than 3 months. PBMC RNA was the source of the TCR library. V lost 6 bases and J 5 bases, leaving 19 bases between the germline ends. The V gene's germline CDR1 is LNHDA and CDR2 SQIVND (reference sequence). The CDR3 totals 15 residues. This clonotype was seen a few times. Its antigen is currently unknown. HTBI primers from iRepertoire and Arm-PCR of CDR3 regions yielded the TCR beta libraries. TCRdb reprocessed the multiplex PCR reads with MiXCR, giving one entry per CDR3 protein. The table records about 620,000 distinct CDR3 sequences, 16% of them present only once. The same sample was also used in a study of T cells in Graves' hyperthyroidism and ophthalmopathy. According to that study: A model using 13 V-J features told ophthalmopathy apart from stable hyperthyroidism.

The TCR originated in a woman between 25 and 40 years old with Graves disease. The starting material was peripheral blood mononuclear cells (PBMCs), obtained at new diagnosis, from a patient treated with antithyroid drugs. The rearrangement uses TRBV19 and TRBJ1-1, with D possibly matching TRBD1 (6 bases). CDR3 region: CASREHGGGLTEAFF. CDR3 DNA sequence: TGTGCCAGTAGAGAACATGGGGGGGGCTTAACTGAAGCTTTCTTT.